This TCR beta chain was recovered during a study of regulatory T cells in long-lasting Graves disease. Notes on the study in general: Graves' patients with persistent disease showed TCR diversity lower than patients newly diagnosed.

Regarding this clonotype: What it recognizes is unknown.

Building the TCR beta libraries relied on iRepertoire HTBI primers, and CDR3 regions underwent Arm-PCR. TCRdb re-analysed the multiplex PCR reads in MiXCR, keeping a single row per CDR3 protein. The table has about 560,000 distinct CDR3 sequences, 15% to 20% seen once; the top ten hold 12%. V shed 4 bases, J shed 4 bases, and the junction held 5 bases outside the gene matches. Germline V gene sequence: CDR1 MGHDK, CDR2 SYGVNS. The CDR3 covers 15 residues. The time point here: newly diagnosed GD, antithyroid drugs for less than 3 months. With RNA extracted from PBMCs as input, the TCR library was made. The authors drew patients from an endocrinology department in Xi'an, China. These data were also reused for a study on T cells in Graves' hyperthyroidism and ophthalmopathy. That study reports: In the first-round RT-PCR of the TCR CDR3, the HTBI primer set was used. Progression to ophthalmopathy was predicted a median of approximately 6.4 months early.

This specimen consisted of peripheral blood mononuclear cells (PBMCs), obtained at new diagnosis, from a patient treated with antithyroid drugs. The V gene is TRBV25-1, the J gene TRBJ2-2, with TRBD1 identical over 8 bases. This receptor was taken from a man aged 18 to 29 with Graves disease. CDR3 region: CASSAAGGRTGELFF. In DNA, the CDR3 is TGTGCCAGCAGTGCGGCAGGGGGCCGCACCGGGGAGCTGTTTTTT.